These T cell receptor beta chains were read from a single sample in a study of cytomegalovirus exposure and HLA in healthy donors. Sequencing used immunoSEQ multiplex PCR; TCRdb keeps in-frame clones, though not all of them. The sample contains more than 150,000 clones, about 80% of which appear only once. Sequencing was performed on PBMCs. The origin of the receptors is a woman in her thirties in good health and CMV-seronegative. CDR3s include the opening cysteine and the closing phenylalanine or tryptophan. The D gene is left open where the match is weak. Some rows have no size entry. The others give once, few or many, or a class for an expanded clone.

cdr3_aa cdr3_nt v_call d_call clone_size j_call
CASSPEGGTEQFF TGTGCCAGCAGTCCGGAGGGGGGGACTGAGCAGTTCTTC TRBV6-4 . once TRBJ2-1
CASSIGQGEKQYF TGTGCCAGCAGCATTGGACAGGGTGAGAAGCAGTACTTC TRBV7-9 TRBD1 . TRBJ2-7
CASSLGIFPLQELKDEQYF TGTGCCAGCAGCTTAGGCATCTTTCCCCTCCAAGAGCTCAAAGACGAGCAGTACTTC TRBV7-9 . . TRBJ2-7
CASSPSGGYEQYF TGCGCCAGCAGCCCCTCAGGGGGCTACGAGCAGTACTTC TRBV4-1 TRBD1 . TRBJ2-7
CASSVGGAGNEQFF TGTGCCAGCAGTGTGGGGGGAGCGGGGAATGAGCAGTTCTTC TRBV2 TRBD2 . TRBJ2-1
CASSPFQGMVPETQYF TGTGCCAGCAGCCCTTTTCAGGGAATGGTCCCGGAGACCCAGTACTTC TRBV14 . few TRBJ2-5
CASSSGTGVHEQYF TGTGCCAGCAGTTCCGGGACAGGGGTTCACGAGCAGTACTTC TRBV6-5 TRBD1 . TRBJ2-7
CASSQADSLGTQYF TGCGCCAGCAGCCAGGCGGACTCGCTGGGGACCCAGTACTTC TRBV4-3 . . TRBJ2-5
CAISETMTGVDIGELFF TGTGCCATCAGTGAGACAATGACAGGGGTTGATATCGGGGAGCTGTTTTTT TRBV10-3 TRBD1 . TRBJ2-2
CASSLDPDYGYTF TGTGCCAGCAGCTTAGATCCGGACTATGGCTACACCTTC TRBV7-2 . few TRBJ1-2
CASSLVAGPHTDTQYF TGTGCCAGCAGCTTAGTGGCGGGACCACACACAGATACGCAGTATTTT TRBV7-6 . . TRBJ2-3
CASSSTSQSTDTQYF TGTGCCAGCAGCTCGACTAGTCAATCCACAGATACGCAGTATTTT TRBV7-9 . . TRBJ2-3
CASSLRTGNSQETQYF TGTGCCAGCAGTTTGCGGACAGGGAATTCCCAAGAGACCCAGTACTTC TRBV27 TRBD1 . TRBJ2-5
CASSRGGGRNEQFF TGTGCCAGCAGCCGAGGGGGGGGCAGGAATGAGCAGTTCTTC TRBV13 . . TRBJ2-1
CASSAQGSNQPQHF TGTGCCAGCAGTGCACAGGGGAGCAATCAGCCCCAGCATTTT TRBV2 TRBD1 . TRBJ1-5
CASSVSSGGAPYNEQFF TGTGCCAGCAGCGTGTCTAGCGGGGGGGCCCCCTACAATGAGCAGTTCTTC TRBV9 TRBD2 . TRBJ2-1
CASSVVQGMNTEAFF TGTGCCAGCAGCGTAGTCCAGGGTATGAACACTGAAGCTTTCTTT TRBV9 . . TRBJ1-1
CASRMGGISGANVLTF TGTGCCAGCAGGATGGGCGGGATCTCTGGGGCCAACGTCCTGACTTTC TRBV7-9 . . TRBJ2-6